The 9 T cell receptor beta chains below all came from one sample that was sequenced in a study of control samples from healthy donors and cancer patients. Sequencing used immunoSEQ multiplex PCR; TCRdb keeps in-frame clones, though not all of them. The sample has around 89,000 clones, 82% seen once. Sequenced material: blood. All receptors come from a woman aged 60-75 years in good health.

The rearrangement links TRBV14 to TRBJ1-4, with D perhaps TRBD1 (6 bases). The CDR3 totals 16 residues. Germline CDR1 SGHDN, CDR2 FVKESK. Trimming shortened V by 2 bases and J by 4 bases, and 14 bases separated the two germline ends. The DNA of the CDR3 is TGTGCCAGCAGCCAATTCCCCGGACAGAATAATGAAAAACTGTTTTTT. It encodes CASSQFPGQNNEKLFF.

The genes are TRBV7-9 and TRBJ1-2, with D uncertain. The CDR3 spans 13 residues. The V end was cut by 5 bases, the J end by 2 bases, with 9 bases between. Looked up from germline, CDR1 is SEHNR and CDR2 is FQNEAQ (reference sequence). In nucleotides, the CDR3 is TGTGCCAGCAGCCTAGACGGGAACTATGGCTACACCTTC. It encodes CASSLDGNYGYTF.

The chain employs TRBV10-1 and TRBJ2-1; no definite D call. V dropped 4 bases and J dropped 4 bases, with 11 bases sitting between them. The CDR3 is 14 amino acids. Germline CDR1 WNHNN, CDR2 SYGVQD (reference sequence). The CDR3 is CASSAQQLYNEQFF. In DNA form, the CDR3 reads TGCGCCAGCAGTGCCCAGCAATTATACAATGAGCAGTTCTTC.

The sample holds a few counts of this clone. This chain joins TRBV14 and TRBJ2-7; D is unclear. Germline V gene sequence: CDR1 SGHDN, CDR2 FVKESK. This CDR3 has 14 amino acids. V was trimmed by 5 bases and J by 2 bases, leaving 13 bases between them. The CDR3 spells CASSLHSRAYEQYF. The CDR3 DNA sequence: TGTGCCAGCAGCTTACACAGTAGAGCCTACGAGCAGTACTTC.

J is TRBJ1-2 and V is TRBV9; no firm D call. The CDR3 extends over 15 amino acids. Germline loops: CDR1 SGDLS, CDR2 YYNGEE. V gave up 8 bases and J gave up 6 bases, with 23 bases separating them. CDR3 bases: TGTGCCAGTATCAATCGTCCGGGTCGGGAAAATGGCTACACCTTC. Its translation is CASINRPGRENGYTF.

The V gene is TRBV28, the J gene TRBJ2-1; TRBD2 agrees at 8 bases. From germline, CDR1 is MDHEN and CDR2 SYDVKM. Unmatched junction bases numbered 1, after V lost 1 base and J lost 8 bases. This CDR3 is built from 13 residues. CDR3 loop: CASSLSGGDEQFF. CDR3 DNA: TGTGCCAGCAGTTTATCGGGGGGGGATGAGCAGTTCTTC.

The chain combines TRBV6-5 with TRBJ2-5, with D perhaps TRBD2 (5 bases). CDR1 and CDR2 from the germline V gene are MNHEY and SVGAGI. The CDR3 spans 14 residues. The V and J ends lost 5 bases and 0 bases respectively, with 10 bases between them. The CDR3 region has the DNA TGTGCCAGCAGTCGGGTCGGGAACCAAGAGACCCAGTACTTC. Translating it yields CASSRVGNQETQYF.

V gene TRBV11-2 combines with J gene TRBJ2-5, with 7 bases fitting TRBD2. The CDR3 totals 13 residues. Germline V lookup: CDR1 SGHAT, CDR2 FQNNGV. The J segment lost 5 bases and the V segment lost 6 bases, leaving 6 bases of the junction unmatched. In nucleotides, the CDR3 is TGTGCCAGCAGTTCCGGGAGGTGGGAGACCCAGTACTTC. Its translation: CASSSGRWETQYF.

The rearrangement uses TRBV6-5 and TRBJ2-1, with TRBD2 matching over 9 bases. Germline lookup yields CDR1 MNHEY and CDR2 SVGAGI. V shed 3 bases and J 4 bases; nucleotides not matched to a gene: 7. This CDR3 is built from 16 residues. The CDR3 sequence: CASSYRREGTYNEQFF. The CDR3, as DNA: TGTGCCAGCAGTTATCGGCGGGAGGGGACGTACAATGAGCAGTTCTTC.